This entry lists 19 T cell receptor beta chains sequenced from one sample in a study of early T cells in non-severe SARS-CoV-2 infection (dated by TCRdb to the early 2020s). Library preparation employed 5' RACE. The reads were generated on a NextSeq 500. The raw public reads went through TCRdb reprocessing: fastp at Q25, MiXCR clone calling, in-frame beta chains kept. All rows with the same CDR3 protein become a single entry with the most common DNA and genes. A total of tens of thousands of distinct CDR3 sequences appear in this sample, roughly 8.2% of them only once. In total, the top ten clones hold about 4.2% of the sample. Sequenced sample: whole blood. The receptor set was obtained from an adult who was a healthcare worker with PCR-confirmed SARS-CoV-2 infection or an uninfected control (not recorded which).

The table lists this clonotype with a few counts. The rearrangement joins TRBV20-1 to TRBJ2-1; 11 positions agree with TRBD2. Trimming removed 3 bases from V and 9 bases from J; junction bases left unmatched: 13. The CDR3 loop spans 16 amino acids. Germline-derived CDR1 and CDR2 are DFQATT and SNEGSKA (reference sequence). This CDR3 is CSASKGSGGAVSEQFF. For the CDR3, the DNA is TGCAGTGCTAGTAAGGGTAGCGGGGGGGCCGTCAGTGAGCAGTTCTTC.

This clonotype was seen at least ten times. The CDR3 sequence: CASSEGAWASLSYEQYF. CDR3 nucleotides: TGTGCCAGCAGCGAGGGAGCTTGGGCCTCCCTCTCCTACGAGCAGTACTTC. The chain joins TRBV2 to TRBJ2-7; D perhaps matches TRBD2 (5 bases). CDR1 and CDR2 from the germline V gene are SNHLY and FYNNEI. Trimming removed 6 bases from V and 0 bases from J, with 21 bases in between. This CDR3 region has 17 residues.

This clonotype was recorded many times. The chain is built from TRBV28 and TRBJ2-1; unclear D gene. The CDR3 is made up of 15 amino acids. Per the germline V gene, CDR1 is MDHEN and CDR2 is SYDVKM. With 6 bases removed from V and 0 bases from J, the gap between germline ends came to 12 bases. CDR3 DNA sequence: TGTGCCAGCAGGTTGGGCACCTCCTCCTACAATGAGCAGTTCTTC. Translated, it gives CASRLGTSSYNEQFF.

The V gene is TRBV14, the J gene TRBJ2-1, with 11 bases that match TRBD2. The CDR3 totals 15 residues. The ends lost 4 bases at V and 8 bases at J; junction bases unmatched: 7. Per germline, CDR1 SGHDN and CDR2 FVKESK. Here the CDR3 DNA reads TGTGCCAGCAGCCCCACTAGCGGGAGAGGAGATGAGCAGTTCTTC. Encoded protein: CASSPTSGRGDEQFF. The variable domain in full, completed from reference TRBV14 and TRBJ2-1, reads EAGVTQFPSHSVIEKGQTVTLRCDPISGHDNLYWYRRVMGKEIKFLLHFVKESKQDESGMPNNRFLAERTGGTYSTLKVQPAELEDSGVYFCASSPTSGRGDEQFFGPGTRLTVL.

This rearrangement joins TRBV5-1 to TRBJ2-1; 9 positions agree with TRBD2. The CDR3 sequence is 15 residues long. J was trimmed by 8 bases and V by 4 bases; bases with no gene match: 10. Per the germline V gene, CDR1 is SGHRS and CDR2 is YFSETQ. CDR3 sequence: CASSPGVAGVYEQFF. CDR3 coding DNA: TGCGCCAGCAGCCCTGGGGTAGCGGGAGTTTATGAGCAGTTCTTC.

The table lists this clonotype with many counts. This sequence joins TRBV6-1 and TRBJ1-1; tentative D call: TRBD1 (5 bases). Looked up from germline, CDR1 is MNHNS and CDR2 is SASEGT. V was pared by 4 bases and J by 0 bases, with 9 bases between. The CDR3 sequence is 14 residues long. CDR3 in amino acids: CASSAGGMNTEAFF. The DNA of the CDR3 is TGTGCCAGCAGTGCCGGGGGGATGAACACTGAAGCTTTCTTT.

This clonotype has only a few counts. The V call is TRBV5-8, the J call TRBJ1-1; TRBD1 agrees at 7 bases. The CDR3 covers 13 residues. After removal of 6 bases from V and 3 bases from J, the junction contained 5 bases not matched to a gene. The germline CDR1 and CDR2 sequences are SGHTS and YDEGEE. This CDR3 reads CASMYRGDTEAFF. As DNA, the CDR3 is TGTGCCAGCATGTACAGGGGAGACACTGAAGCTTTCTTT.

The chain is built from TRBV6-6 and TRBJ2-6; 10 bases agree with TRBD2. V was pared by 4 bases and J by 2 bases, with 8 bases of the junction left unmatched. The germline V gene encodes CDR1 MNHNY and CDR2 SVGAGI (reference sequence). This CDR3 spans 18 amino acids. The CDR3 reads CASSFSSGSTTGANVLTF. CDR3 bases: TGTGCCAGCAGTTTCTCTAGCGGGAGTACGACTGGGGCCAACGTCCTGACTTTC.

This clonotype was seen a handful of times. CDR3 sequence (DNA): TGTGCCAGCAGCTTATTTTTAGCGGGGTCCTACAATGAGCAGTTCTTC. This sequence encodes CASSLFLAGSYNEQFF. This chain uses TRBV7-9 with TRBJ2-1; 8 bases match TRBD2. Germline-derived CDR1 and CDR2 are SEHNR and FQNEAQ (reference sequence). V gave up 2 bases and J gave up 1 base; unmatched junction bases: 4. The CDR3 has 16 amino acids.

There are many counts of this clonotype. CDR3 bases: TGTGCCAGCAGCTTAGAAGGCCAAGAGACCCAGTACTTC. It specifies CASSLEGQETQYF. The chain combines TRBV11-2 with TRBJ2-5; no clear D. CDR1 and CDR2 (germline): SGHAT, FQNNGV. CDR3 size: 13 residues. Deletions cut 0 bases from V and 1 base from J, with 3 bases between.

This clonotype was seen repeatedly, ten times or more. The rearrangement links TRBV20-1 to TRBJ1-3; no firm D call. This CDR3 comprises 14 residues. Trimming left V 1 base short and J 0 bases short, with 7 bases between. CDR1 and CDR2 from the germline V gene are DFQATT and SNEGSKA (reference sequence). The CDR3 nucleotides are TGCAGTGCTAGAGCGGTAGCCTCTGGAAACACCATATATTTT. This codes for CSARAVASGNTIYF.

The genes are TRBV11-2 and TRBJ2-3; the D is unclear. V was clipped by 1 base and J by 0 bases, with 8 bases between them. The CDR3 has 15 residues. Germline assignment: CDR1 SGHAT and CDR2 FQNNGV. CDR3 DNA: TGTGCCAGCAGCTTAGGAACCCTAAGCACAGATACGCAGTATTTT. Translating gives CASSLGTLSTDTQYF.

This clonotype was counted a few times. The chain has TRBV7-9 and TRBJ2-5, with 14 positions matching TRBD2. The ends lost 0 bases at V and 4 bases at J; junction bases unmatched: 10. The germline CDR1 and CDR2 sequences are SEHNR and FQNEAQ (reference sequence). The CDR3 covers 19 residues. This chain's CDR3 is CASSLAVGLAGVFGETQYF. CDR3 bases: TGTGCCAGCAGCTTAGCGGTGGGACTAGCGGGAGTTTTTGGAGAGACCCAGTACTTC.

J is TRBJ2-5 and V is TRBV11-2; 7 bases agree with TRBD1. The CDR3 covers 16 residues. Germline V gene sequence: CDR1 SGHAT, CDR2 FQNNGV. With V trimmed by 1 base and J by 5 bases, 10 bases remained unmatched. DNA for the CDR3: TGTGCCAGCAGCTTAGCCCCGGGACAGAGTTTGGAGACCCAGTACTTC. Translated, it gives CASSLAPGQSLETQYF.

This clonotype was observed a few times. V usage is TRBV6-1 and J usage is TRBJ1-5, with 8 bases fitting TRBD1. This CDR3 comprises 14 residues. From germline, CDR1 is MNHNS and CDR2 SASEGT. Trimming at V came to 8 bases and at J to 6 bases, leaving 9 bases not matched to a gene. The CDR3 DNA reads TGTGCCAGCTGTCCGGACAGGGTGGGTCAGCCCCAGCATTTT. Its translation is CASCPDRVGQPQHF.

The CDR3 loop reads CASSYSSAADNQPQHF. In nucleotides, the CDR3 is TGTGCCAGCAGTTACTCGTCGGCGGCAGACAATCAGCCCCAGCATTTT. The chain joins TRBV6-5 to TRBJ1-5; D uncertain. The CDR3 has 16 residues. Trimming cost V 0 bases and J 3 bases, with 12 bases left between them. Germline V gene lookup returns CDR1 MNHEY and CDR2 SVGAGI.

The chain carries TRBV15 and TRBJ2-4; D perhaps matches TRBD2 (5 bases). CDR1 and CDR2 from the germline V gene are LNHNV and YYDKDF (reference sequence). V dropped 4 bases and J dropped 8 bases, with 9 bases sitting between them. This CDR3 is 12 amino acids long. The CDR3 DNA sequence: TGTGCCACCAGCACGGGGTCGTACATTCAGTACTTC. Protein: CATSTGSYIQYF.

The table lists this clonotype with a few counts. V gene TRBV20-1 combines with J gene TRBJ2-7, with 8 bases lining up with TRBD1. V shed 5 bases, J shed 7 bases, and the junction held 4 bases outside the gene matches. The CDR3 is 11 amino acids. Germline lookup yields CDR1 DFQATT and CDR2 SNEGSKA (reference sequence). The CDR3 sequence: CSAQTGDEQYF. CDR3 DNA sequence: TGCAGTGCTCAGACAGGGGATGAGCAGTACTTC.

This clonotype was observed a few times. The chain recombines TRBV7-8 with TRBJ2-1; 12 bases are shared with TRBD2. The CDR3 totals 16 residues. After removal of 6 bases from V and 4 bases from J, the junction contained 7 bases not matched to a gene. Germline V CDR1 and CDR2: SGHVS, FQNEAQ. The CDR3 bases are TGTGCCAGCAGTTCTCTTCTAGCGGGAGGGTACAATGAGCAGTTCTTC. Translating it yields CASSSLLAGGYNEQFF.